Listed below are T cell receptor beta chains from one sample, sequenced in a study of CD8 T cells in Susac syndrome. TCRdb redid the calling of the immunoSEQ multiplex PCR reads with MiXCR, one entry per CDR3 protein. Here the sample spans 250,000 to 300,000 distinct CDR3 sequences, around 85% being singletons. Sequenced material: CD8+ T cells from PBMCs. These receptors came from a human donor with multiple sclerosis. The CDR3 runs from the conserved cysteine through the conserved F or W. A D gene is named only where the DNA matches it firmly. Clone size is given for some rows only: seen once, a few or many times, or a class if the clone is expanded.

d_call,clone_size,v_call,j_call,cdr3_aa,cdr3_nt
TRBD2,.,TRBV10-3,TRBJ2-1,CAISESRQRTSRMNEQFF,TGTGCCATCAGTGAGTCTAGGCAAAGGACTAGCAGGATGAATGAGCAGTTCTTC
TRBD2,.,TRBV12-3/TRBV12-4,TRBJ2-3,CASSQVLAGGSDTQYF,TGTGCCAGCAGTCAGGTACTAGCGGGAGGGTCAGATACGCAGTATTTT
TRBD1,.,TRBV11-2,TRBJ1-4,CASSPPIGTGSEKLFF,TGTGCCAGCAGCCCGCCCATAGGGACAGGGAGCGAAAAACTGTTTTTT
TRBD1,.,TRBV19,TRBJ1-1,CASKAWDRGDTEAFF,TGTGCCAGTAAAGCCTGGGACAGAGGGGACACTGAAGCTTTCTTT
.,once,TRBV6-2/TRBV6-3,TRBJ2-1,CASSYGWLSNEQFF,TGTGCCAGCAGTTACGGGTGGCTATCCAATGAGCAGTTCTTC
.,.,TRBV15,TRBJ2-1,CAAGIYNEQFF,TGTGCCGCCGGAATCTACAATGAGCAGTTCTTC
TRBD1,.,TRBV28,TRBJ2-1,CASSFNRQGVLVF,TGTGCCAGCAGTTTTAATCGACAGGGGGTTTTGGTCTTC
.,.,TRBV20-1,TRBJ2-3,CSVLNSVRALGADTQYF,TGCAGTGTCCTAAATTCGGTCAGGGCCCTCGGCGCAGATACGCAGTATTTT
.,.,TRBV7-9,TRBJ1-2,CASSLPGDGYTF,TGTGCCAGCAGCTTACCGGGGGATGGCTACACCTTC
.,.,TRBV6-1,TRBJ2-5,CASTGTPRETQYF,TGTGCCAGCACCGGGACCCCAAGGGAGACCCAGTACTTC
.,.,TRBV10-2,TRBJ1-2,CASREDGYYGYTF,TGCGCCAGCAGAGAGGACGGATACTATGGCTACACCTTC
.,.,TRBV19,TRBJ1-1,CASSLDILNAEAFF,TGTGCCAGTAGTCTGGACATATTAAACGCTGAAGCTTTCTTT
.,.,TRBV19,TRBJ2-7,CASSIAGDYEQYF,TGTGCCAGTAGTATAGCAGGGGACTACGAGCAGTACTTC
.,.,TRBV27,TRBJ2-1,CASSLRQDEQFF,TGTGCCAGCAGTTTACGGCAGGACGAGCAGTTCTTC
.,.,TRBV4-1,TRBJ1-4,CASSQVGQAEKLFF,TGCGCCAGCAGCCAAGTGGGGCAAGCGGAAAAACTGTTTTTT
.,.,TRBV5-4,TRBJ1-2,CASSPRGRRYGYTF,TGTGCCAGCAGCCCGAGGGGCAGGCGATATGGCTACACCTTC
.,.,TRBV5-6,TRBJ1-2,CASSSQDYYGYTF,TGTGCCAGCAGCTCACAGGATTACTATGGCTACACCTTC
.,.,TRBV27,TRBJ2-7,CASRGGGATYEQYF,TGTGCCAGCAGGGGTGGCGGCGCAACCTACGAGCAGTACTTC
.,.,TRBV4-3,TRBJ2-7,CASSQYRGAYEQYF,TGCGCCAGCAGCCAATATAGAGGGGCCTACGAGCAGTACTTC
TRBD1,.,TRBV10-3,TRBJ1-4,CAISAPGVVGQGPKKLFF,TGTGCCATCAGTGCCCCGGGGGTCGTCGGACAGGGGCCCAAAAAACTGTTTTTT
TRBD2,.,TRBV28,TRBJ2-2,CASSLSGGSTGELFF,TGTGCCAGCAGTTTGTCTGGCGGGAGTACCGGGGAGCTGTTTTTT
TRBD1,.,TRBV30,TRBJ1-2,CACYRGLYGYTF,TGTGCTTGTTACAGGGGGCTCTATGGCTACACCTTC
TRBD1,.,TRBV20-1,TRBJ1-2,CSARDRGRVGDYGYTF,TGCAGTGCTAGAGACAGGGGGCGCGTCGGGGACTATGGCTACACCTTC
TRBD2,.,TRBV6-1,TRBJ2-1,CASSPPLTSGSPYNEQFF,TGTGCCAGCAGCCCACCCTTGACTAGCGGGAGCCCATACAATGAGCAGTTCTTC
TRBD2,once,TRBV19,TRBJ2-1,CASSIIAGEREQFF,TGTGCCAGTAGTATAATAGCGGGAGAAAGAGAGCAGTTCTTC
.,.,TRBV12-3/TRBV12-4,TRBJ1-1,CASSQTRANTEAFF,TGTGCCAGCAGTCAGACGAGAGCTAACACTGAAGCTTTCTTT
.,.,TRBV10-3,TRBJ2-7,CAISDGLAYEQYF,TGTGCCATCAGTGATGGGCTAGCGTACGAGCAGTACTTC
.,.,TRBV28,TRBJ1-1,CASSVTPGDLGTEAFF,TGTGCCAGCAGTGTAACACCCGGTGATCTCGGCACTGAAGCTTTCTTT
.,once,TRBV25-1,TRBJ2-1,CASRGGNEQFF,TGTGCCAGCAGGGGTGGGAATGAGCAGTTCTTC
.,.,TRBV27,TRBJ2-7,CASSSSGGYYEQYF,TGTGCCAGCAGCTCCTCCGGTGGTTACTACGAGCAGTACTTC
.,.,TRBV4-3,TRBJ1-3,CASSQGLTGFSGNTIYF,TGCGCCAGCAGCCAGGGCCTTACAGGATTCTCTGGAAACACCATATATTTT